The 18 T cell receptor beta chains presented below share a single source sample, sequenced in a study of metastatic and nonmetastatic thyroid tumors. Through MiXCR, TCRdb re-clonotyped the PCR reads. The table lists roughly 34,000 clones, roughly 35% of them singletons. Patients were all untreated before their thyroid surgery. Sequencing used tumor tissue. The receptors stem from a female donor with papillary thyroid cancer or a benign thyroid nodule (not recorded which). Some clones in this sample may be carry-over from other donors' samples.

This CDR3 reads CASSLGGGSTDTQYF. Here the CDR3 DNA reads TGTGCCAGCAGCTTAGGAGGCGGTAGCACAGATACGCAGTATTTT. This rearrangement joins TRBV11-2 to TRBJ2-3; D remains ambiguous. Germline V gives CDR1 SGHAT, CDR2 FQNNGV. The CDR3 sequence is 15 residues long. V was clipped by 1 base and J by 0 bases, with 8 bases between them.

This clone was counted between two and nine times. The CDR3 DNA sequence: TGCGCCAGCAGCTTGGCTAGGGGGACTAGTGGCGGCGGGGAGCTGTTTTTT. Its translation is CASSLARGTSGGGELFF. The J gene is TRBJ2-2, the V gene TRBV5-1; 8 bases fit TRBD2. V was clipped by 0 bases and J by 7 bases; unmatched bases: 11. The CDR3 has 17 residues. In germline, CDR1 is SGHRS, CDR2 YFSETQ.

This clone was recorded a few times. Other DNA sequences in this sample translate to the same CDR3. The CDR3 DNA reads TGTGCCAGCAGTTTTGGCACTTCAGGGTACGAGCAGTACTTC. Encoded protein: CASSFGTSGYEQYF. The chain links TRBV27 to TRBJ2-7; weak D call: TRBD1 (5 bases). Germline-derived CDR1 and CDR2 are MNHEY and SMNVEV (reference sequence). V lost 3 bases to trimming and J lost 4 bases, with 13 bases between them. The CDR3 runs 14 residues.

V and J are TRBV19 and TRBJ2-1; 9 nucleotides line up with TRBD1. The germline CDR1 and CDR2 sequences are LNHDA and SQIVND (reference sequence). The CDR3 length is 17 residues. Trimming removed 0 bases from V and 3 bases from J; junction bases left unmatched: 6. CDR3 sequence reads: CASSIEWTGAHYNEQFF. The CDR3 region has the DNA TGTGCCAGTAGTATAGAGTGGACAGGGGCTCACTACAATGAGCAGTTCTTC.

In this sample, this clone turned up a few times. This chain joins TRBV6-1 and TRBJ1-2, with 7 bases matching TRBD1. The V and J ends lost 10 bases and 4 bases, in that order; junction bases with no gene match: 12. The CDR3 spans 14 residues. Looked up from germline, CDR1 is MNHNS and CDR2 is SASEGT. CDR3: CATDIGQVSYGYTF. CDR3 nucleotide sequence: TGTGCCACCGATATTGGACAGGTTAGCTATGGCTACACCTTC.

This clone was counted between two and nine times. The chain joins TRBV4-2 to TRBJ1-5, with D perhaps matching TRBD1 (5 bases). V lost 1 base and J lost 10, with 8 bases in between. The CDR3 spans 12 residues. Germline V CDR1 and CDR2: LGHNA, YNFKEQ. The DNA for the CDR3 is TGTGCCAGCAGCCAAGGGACACCACCCCAGCATTTT. Translation: CASSQGTPPQHF.

The V call is TRBV19, the J call TRBJ2-5; D is possibly TRBD1 or TRBD2 (5 bases each). The CDR3 has 11 amino acids. CDR1 and CDR2 (germline): LNHDA, SQIVND (reference sequence). Between the trimmed V and J ends, which lost 8 bases and 5 bases, there was a span of 9 bases. The CDR3 DNA sequence: TGTGCCAGTGGGGACCTGGAGACCCAGTACTTC. Its translation is CASGDLETQYF.

This clone was counted a few times. J is TRBJ2-7 and V is TRBV11-3, with D perhaps TRBD1 (5 bases). Between the trimmed V and J ends, which lost 2 bases and 4 bases, there was a span of 9 bases. The CDR3 has 13 residues. Germline assignment: CDR1 SGHNT and CDR2 YENEEA. The CDR3 nucleotides read TGTGCCAGCAGCTTATTGGACAATTACGAGCAGTACTTC. Its protein product is CASSLLDNYEQYF.

This sequence joins TRBV19 and TRBJ1-6; perhaps TRBD1 as D (5 bases). V lost 1 base, J lost 9 bases, and 10 bases lay in between. The length of the CDR3 is 14 residues. Germline loops: CDR1 LNHDA, CDR2 SQIVND (reference sequence). The CDR3 region has the DNA TGTGCCAGTAGTATAGTGGCAGGGCGTTCACCCCTCCACTTT. This gives the protein CASSIVAGRSPLHF.

This clone was counted a few times. The chain couples TRBV25-1 to TRBJ2-5, with D possibly being TRBD2 (7 bases). Trimming removed 5 bases at V and 3 bases at J, with 13 bases between. Germline V gives CDR1 MGHDK, CDR2 SYGVNS. CDR3 length: 14 amino acids. Here the CDR3 DNA reads TGTGCCAGCAGTCTGAGGGGGGGCGAAGAGACCCAGTACTTC. It specifies CASSLRGGEETQYF.

Only a few counts were recorded for this clone. The chain has TRBV5-1 and TRBJ1-2, with 7 positions matching TRBD1. Looked up from germline, CDR1 is SGHRS and CDR2 is YFSETQ. The CDR3 has 15 amino acids. The V gene end was trimmed by 3 bases and the J gene end by 1 base; junction bases not matched to a gene: 6. Written as DNA, the CDR3 is TGCGCCAGCAGCTACTCCGGGACAGTTAACTATGGCTACACCTTC. Its translation is CASSYSGTVNYGYTF.

The rearrangement uses TRBV5-1 and TRBJ2-1, with 10 bases lining up with TRBD1. There are 16 residues in the CDR3. Germline CDR1 and CDR2: SGHRS and YFSETQ. Trimming removed 2 bases from V and 6 bases from J; junction bases left unmatched: 8. The CDR3 DNA reads TGCGCCAGCAGCTTTGCGGGGTGGGACAGGGGCAATGAGCAGTTCTTC. Protein product: CASSFAGWDRGNEQFF.

The table lists this clone with a few counts. This sequence joins TRBV27 and TRBJ1-2; TRBD1 might be the D (5 bases). Trimming took 2 bases from V and 6 from J, leaving 19 bases between them. Germline V gives CDR1 MNHEY, CDR2 SMNVEV (reference sequence). This CDR3 region has 16 residues. As DNA, the CDR3 is TGTGCCAGCAGTTTAAAAATGAGTGAGGGGAGTGATGGCTACACCTTC. Its translation: CASSLKMSEGSDGYTF.

The J gene is TRBJ1-4, the V gene TRBV6-1, with 7 bases lining up with TRBD1. After removal of 6 bases from V and 5 bases from J, the junction contained 6 bases not matched to a gene. This CDR3 has 14 amino acids. Per the germline V gene, CDR1 is MNHNS and CDR2 is SASEGT. CDR3 nucleotides: TGTGCCAGCAGCGCCGGGACAGAGAATGAAAAACTGTTTTTT. Its protein is CASSAGTENEKLFF.

V gene TRBV18 combines with J gene TRBJ2-7; 7 nucleotides line up with TRBD1. The CDR3 spans 14 residues. CDR1 and CDR2 (germline): KGHSH, LQKENI. V was clipped by 5 bases and J by 3 bases; unmatched bases: 7. CDR3 nucleotide sequence: TGTGCCAGCTCAAAGGGACAGACAGACTACGAGCAGTACTTC. Encoded protein: CASSKGQTDYEQYF.

This sequence joins TRBV9 and TRBJ1-1; the match to TRBD1 covers 12 bases. Germline assignment: CDR1 SGDLS and CDR2 YYNGEE. The CDR3 is made up of 16 amino acids. V shed 0 bases and J 5 bases; nucleotides not matched to a gene: 5. The CDR3: CASSVGGTGGGTEAFF. The CDR3 DNA sequence: TGTGCCAGCAGCGTAGGCGGGACAGGGGGCGGAACTGAAGCTTTCTTT.

This clone has more than one count but fewer than ten. This chain links TRBV14 with TRBJ2-7; D remains unclear. V lost 4 bases and J 3 bases, leaving 7 bases between the germline ends. The CDR3 runs to 12 residues. CDR1 is SGHDN and CDR2 is FVKESK in the germline V gene. CDR3 bases: TGTGCCAGCAGCCTGTTATTCTACGAGCAGTACTTC. Translating gives CASSLLFYEQYF.

V usage is TRBV4-1 and J usage is TRBJ2-1, with D unclear. V lost 0 bases, J lost 0 bases, and 9 bases lay in between. CDR1 and CDR2 from the germline V gene are MGHRA and YSYEKL. The CDR3 totals 16 residues. CDR3 sequence (DNA): TGCGCCAGCAGCCAAGATAGGGCTAGCTCCTACAATGAGCAGTTCTTC. Protein product: CASSQDRASSYNEQFF.